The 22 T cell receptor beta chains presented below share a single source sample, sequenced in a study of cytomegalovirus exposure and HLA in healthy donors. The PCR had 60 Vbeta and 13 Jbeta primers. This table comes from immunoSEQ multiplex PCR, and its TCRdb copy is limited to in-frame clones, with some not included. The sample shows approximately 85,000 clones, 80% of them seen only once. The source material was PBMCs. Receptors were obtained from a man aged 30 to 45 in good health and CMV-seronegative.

The CDR3 DNA reads as TGTGCCAGTAGTATACGAACATCCGGGGAGCTGTTTTTT. Its translation: CASSIRTSGELFF. The chain employs TRBV19 and TRBJ2-2; D remains ambiguous. The germline V gene has CDR1 LNHDA and CDR2 SQIVND (reference sequence). This CDR3 is 13 amino acids long. Trimming cost V 2 bases and J 6 bases, with 7 bases left between them.

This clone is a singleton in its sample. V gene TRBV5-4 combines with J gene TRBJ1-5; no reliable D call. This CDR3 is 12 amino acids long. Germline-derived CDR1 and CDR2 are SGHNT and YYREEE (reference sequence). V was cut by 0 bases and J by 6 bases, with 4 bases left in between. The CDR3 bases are TGTGCCAGCAGCTTGGACGGTCAGCCCCAGCATTTT. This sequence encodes CASSLDGQPQHF.

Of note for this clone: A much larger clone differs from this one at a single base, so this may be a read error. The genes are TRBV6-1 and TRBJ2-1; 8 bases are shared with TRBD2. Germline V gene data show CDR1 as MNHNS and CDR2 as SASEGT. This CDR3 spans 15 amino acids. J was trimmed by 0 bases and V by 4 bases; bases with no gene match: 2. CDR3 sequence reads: CASSGTSGSYNEQFF. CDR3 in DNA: TGTGCCAGCAGTGGAACTAGCGGCTCCTACAATGAGCAGTTCTTC.

The CDR3, as DNA: TGTGCCAGCAGTGAAGCTATAGGGGACAGGGTGTCCGGGGAGCTGTTTTTT. This encodes CASSEAIGDRVSGELFF. The chain is built from TRBV6-1 and TRBJ2-2; 9 nucleotides line up with TRBD1. The junction had 8 bases not matched to a gene; V was cut back by 0 bases and J by 6 bases. The CDR3 covers 17 residues. CDR1 is MNHNS, CDR2 SASEGT, per germline.

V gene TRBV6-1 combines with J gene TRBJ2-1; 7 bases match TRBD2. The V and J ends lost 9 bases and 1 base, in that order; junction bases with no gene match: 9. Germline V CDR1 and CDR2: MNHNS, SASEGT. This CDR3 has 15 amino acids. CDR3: CASVAGEVSYNEQFF. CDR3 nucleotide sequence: TGTGCCAGTGTGGCGGGAGAAGTGTCCTACAATGAGCAGTTCTTC.

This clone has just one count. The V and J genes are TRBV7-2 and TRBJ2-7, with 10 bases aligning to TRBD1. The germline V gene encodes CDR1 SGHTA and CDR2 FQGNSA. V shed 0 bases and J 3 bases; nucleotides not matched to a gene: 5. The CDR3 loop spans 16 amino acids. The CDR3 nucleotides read TGTGCCAGCAGCTTAGCAGGGGGGACAGGGGACTACGAGCAGTACTTC. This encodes CASSLAGGTGDYEQYF.

In nucleotides, the CDR3 is TGTGCCAGCAGCAAGGGACTAGCGGGAGGACGGGTGCAGTATTTT. As protein: CASSKGLAGGRVQYF. This chain connects TRBV7-9 to TRBJ2-3; 15 positions match TRBD2. CDR3 length: 15 residues. The germline V gene encodes CDR1 SEHNR and CDR2 FQNEAQ (reference sequence). The J segment lost 11 bases and the V segment lost 5 bases, leaving 8 bases of the junction unmatched.

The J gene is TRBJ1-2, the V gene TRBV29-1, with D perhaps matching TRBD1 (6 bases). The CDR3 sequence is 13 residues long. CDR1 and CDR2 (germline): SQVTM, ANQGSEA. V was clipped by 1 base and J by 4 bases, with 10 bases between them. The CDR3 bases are TGCAGCGTTGAAGTTGGGACACTCTATGGCTACACCTTC. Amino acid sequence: CSVEVGTLYGYTF.

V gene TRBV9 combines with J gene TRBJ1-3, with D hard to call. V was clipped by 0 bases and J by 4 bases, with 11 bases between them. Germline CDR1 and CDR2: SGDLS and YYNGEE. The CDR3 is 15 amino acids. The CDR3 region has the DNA TGTGCCAGCAGCGTAGCGGGAGGTAGGGGAAACACCATATATTTT. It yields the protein CASSVAGGRGNTIYF.

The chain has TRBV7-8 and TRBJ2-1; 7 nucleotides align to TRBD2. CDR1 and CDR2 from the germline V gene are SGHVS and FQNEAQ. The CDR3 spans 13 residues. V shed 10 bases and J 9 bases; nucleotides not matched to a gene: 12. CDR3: CAIRRGEYGEQFF. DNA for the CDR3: TGTGCCATCCGCCGGGGGGAGTACGGTGAGCAGTTCTTC.

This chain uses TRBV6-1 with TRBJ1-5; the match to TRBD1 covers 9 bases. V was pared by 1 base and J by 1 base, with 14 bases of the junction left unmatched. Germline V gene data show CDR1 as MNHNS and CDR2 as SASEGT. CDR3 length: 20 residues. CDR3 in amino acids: CASSEGGDRGSRVSNQPQHF. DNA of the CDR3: TGTGCCAGCAGTGAAGGGGGAGACAGGGGGTCGAGGGTGAGCAATCAGCCCCAGCATTTT.

In DNA, the CDR3 is TGTGCCAGCAGGCTGCCGGGACAGGGGGCGAGCGAGCAGTACTTC. Encoded protein: CASRLPGQGASEQYF. This sequence joins TRBV5-4 and TRBJ2-7; 12 bases agree with TRBD1. Per the germline V gene, CDR1 is SGHNT and CDR2 is YYREEE (reference sequence). V was clipped by 5 bases and J by 6 bases; unmatched bases: 9. CDR3 size: 15 residues.

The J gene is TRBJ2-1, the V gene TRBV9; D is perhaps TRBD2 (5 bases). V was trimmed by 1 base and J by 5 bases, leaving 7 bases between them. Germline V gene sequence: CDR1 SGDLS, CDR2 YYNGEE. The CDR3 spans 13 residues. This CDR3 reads CASSVRLNNEQFF. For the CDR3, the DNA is TGTGCCAGCAGCGTAAGACTAAACAATGAGCAGTTCTTC.

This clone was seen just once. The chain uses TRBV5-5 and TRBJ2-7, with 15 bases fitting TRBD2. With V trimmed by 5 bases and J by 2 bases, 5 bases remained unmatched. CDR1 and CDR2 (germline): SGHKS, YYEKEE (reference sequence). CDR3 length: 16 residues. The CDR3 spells CASSYGTSGRPYEQYF. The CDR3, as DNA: TGTGCCAGCAGTTACGGGACTAGCGGGAGGCCCTACGAGCAGTACTTC.

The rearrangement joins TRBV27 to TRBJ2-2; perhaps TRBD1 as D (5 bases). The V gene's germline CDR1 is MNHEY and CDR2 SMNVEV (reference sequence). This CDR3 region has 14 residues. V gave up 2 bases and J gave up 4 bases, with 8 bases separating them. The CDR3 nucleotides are TGTGCCAGCAGTTTAAGAAGGGGCACCGGGGAGCTGTTTTTT. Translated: CASSLRRGTGELFF.

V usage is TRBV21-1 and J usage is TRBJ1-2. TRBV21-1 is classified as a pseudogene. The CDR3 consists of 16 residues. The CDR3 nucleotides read TGTGCCAGCAGCAATAGGAGGGGCATTTCGGTCTATGGCTACACCTTC. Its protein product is CASSNRRGISVYGYTF.

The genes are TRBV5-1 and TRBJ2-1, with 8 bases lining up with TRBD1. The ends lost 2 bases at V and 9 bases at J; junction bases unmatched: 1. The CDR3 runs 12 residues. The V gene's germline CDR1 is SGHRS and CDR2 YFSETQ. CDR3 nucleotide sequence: TGCGCCAGCAGCTTACAGGGGGGTGAGCAGTTCTTC. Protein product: CASSLQGGEQFF.

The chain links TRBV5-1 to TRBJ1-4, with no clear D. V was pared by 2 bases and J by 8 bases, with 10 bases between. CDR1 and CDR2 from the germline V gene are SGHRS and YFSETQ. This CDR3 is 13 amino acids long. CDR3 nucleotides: TGCGCCAGCAGCTTTGATAGTCGGGAAAAACTGTTTTTT. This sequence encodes CASSFDSREKLFF.

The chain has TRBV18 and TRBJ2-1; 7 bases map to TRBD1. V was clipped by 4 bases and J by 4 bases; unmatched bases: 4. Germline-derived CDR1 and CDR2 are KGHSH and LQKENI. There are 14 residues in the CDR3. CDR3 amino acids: CASSQGAGYNEQFF. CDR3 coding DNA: TGTGCCAGCTCACAGGGGGCCGGGTACAATGAGCAGTTCTTC.

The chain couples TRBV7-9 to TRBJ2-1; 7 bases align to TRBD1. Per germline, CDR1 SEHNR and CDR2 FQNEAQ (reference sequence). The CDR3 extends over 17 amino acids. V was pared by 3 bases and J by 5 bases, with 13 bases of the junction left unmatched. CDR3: CASSFFPPDRSDNEQFF. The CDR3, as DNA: TGTGCCAGCAGCTTTTTCCCGCCGGACAGGTCCGACAATGAGCAGTTCTTC.

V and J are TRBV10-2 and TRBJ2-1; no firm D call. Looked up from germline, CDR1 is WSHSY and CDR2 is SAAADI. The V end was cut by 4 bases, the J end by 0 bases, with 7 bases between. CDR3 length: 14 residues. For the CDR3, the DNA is TGCGCCAGCAGTGTTCAGGACTCCTACAATGAGCAGTTCTTC. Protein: CASSVQDSYNEQFF.

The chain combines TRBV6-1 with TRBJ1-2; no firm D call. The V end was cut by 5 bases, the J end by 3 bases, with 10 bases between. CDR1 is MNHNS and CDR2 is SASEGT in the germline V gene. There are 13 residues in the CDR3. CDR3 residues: CASSSEGYYGYTF. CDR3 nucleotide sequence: TGTGCCAGCAGTTCGGAGGGATACTATGGCTACACCTTC.